This T cell receptor (beta chain) was recorded in a study of cytomegalovirus exposure and HLA in healthy donors. Study overall: Around 79 million unique TCRs, all from HLA-typed donors, were included in an early release of the data.

General study points: Earlier analysis looked at TCR beta V segments, and most were productive about 90% or about 30% of the time. TCR beta sequences reportedly predicted most subjects' HLA-A and HLA-B alleles accurately.

Points on this clone: The antigen remains undetermined.

Germline lookup yields CDR1 SGHNT and CDR2 YENEEA. The CDR3 covers 16 residues. V was cut by 1 base and J by 0 bases, with 9 bases left in between. PCR primers comprised 60 Vbeta and 13 Jbeta primers. TCRdb's table, derived via immunoSEQ multiplex PCR, lists solely in-frame clones and lacks some. The sample holds about 200,000 clones, almost 80% seen once. This TCR came from a man aged 18-30 years in good health and CMV-seronegative. The material sequenced was PBMCs. The V gene is TRBV11-3, the J gene TRBJ2-2; D remains ambiguous. The CDR3 DNA is TGTGCCAGCAGCTTAGCCCTATCCGCGAACACCGGGGAGCTGTTTTTT. Translating it yields CASSLALSANTGELFF.